A single sample gave rise to the 15 T cell receptor beta chains below, sequenced in a study of T cell responses to AZD1222 COVID-19 vaccine. Libraries were prepared by immunoSEQ multiplex PCR; TCRdb keeps only in-frame clonotypes and omits some of them. The table includes 200,000 to 250,000 clones, 93% detected once. The source was peripheral blood, collected on day 0 of MenACWY control vaccination. The source of these receptors is an adult in good health.

This clone has more than one count but fewer than ten. V gene TRBV7-9 combines with J gene TRBJ1-1; D unresolved. Germline-derived CDR1 and CDR2 are SEHNR and FQNEAQ (reference sequence). With 5 bases removed from V and 2 bases from J, the gap between germline ends came to 6 bases. There are 12 residues in the CDR3. As DNA, the CDR3 is TGTGCCAGCAGCACCCAAAACACTGAAGCTTTCTTT. It translates to CASSTQNTEAFF.

V gene TRBV5-6 combines with J gene TRBJ2-6, with D unclear. The ends were cut back, 4 bases at V and 2 bases at J, with 10 bases in the middle. There are 15 residues in the CDR3. Germline assignment: CDR1 SGHDT and CDR2 YYEEEE. CDR3 nucleotides: TGTGCCAGCAGCCCTGGTTTCGCTGGGGCCAACGTCCTGACTTTC. It encodes CASSPGFAGANVLTF.

This clone was seen a few times. The V call is TRBV7-3, the J call TRBJ1-1, with 7 bases matching TRBD1. The CDR3 is made up of 15 amino acids. After removal of 5 bases from V and 5 bases from J, the junction contained 11 bases not matched to a gene. CDR1 and CDR2 (germline): SGHTA, FQGTGA. In nucleotides, the CDR3 is TGTGCCAGCAGCATAGGGCCGGAGGACAGGACTGAAGCTTTCTTT. Translating gives CASSIGPEDRTEAFF.

The chain links TRBV13 to TRBJ2-5, with D maybe TRBD1 (5 bases). Trimming removed 1 base at V and 1 base at J, with 10 bases between. Germline V gene lookup returns CDR1 PRHDT and CDR2 FYEKMQ (reference sequence). The CDR3 has 15 residues. As DNA, the CDR3 is TGTGCCAGCAGCTTAGCTAGGGGTGGCCAAGAGACCCAGTACTTC. This sequence encodes CASSLARGGQETQYF.

The chain recombines TRBV28 with TRBJ1-5, with D maybe TRBD1 (5 bases). Between the trimmed V and J ends, which lost 4 bases and 5 bases, there was a span of 15 bases. Germline CDR1 is MDHEN and CDR2 is SYDVKM. The CDR3 sequence is 15 residues long. The CDR3 sequence is CASSSSGKRDQPQHF. In DNA form, the CDR3 reads TGTGCCAGCAGTTCCTCAGGGAAGAGAGATCAGCCCCAGCATTTT.

The V and J genes are TRBV19 and TRBJ1-1; D possibly corresponds to TRBD1 (5 bases). Between the trimmed V and J ends, which lost 3 bases and 2 bases, there was a span of 10 bases. The CDR3 extends over 14 amino acids. Germline-derived CDR1 and CDR2 are LNHDA and SQIVND (reference sequence). The CDR3 sequence: CASSIRDYNTEAFF. CDR3 sequence (DNA): TGTGCCAGTAGTATCAGGGATTATAACACTGAAGCTTTCTTT.

The chain is built from TRBV9 and TRBJ1-4; a weak D match, TRBD1 (5 bases). The germline gives CDR1 SGDLS, CDR2 YYNGEE. CDR3 length: 16 amino acids. V lost 4 bases to trimming and J lost 3 bases, with 16 bases between them. CDR3 nucleotide sequence: TGTGCCAGCAGCTCGGGACTGCTATGGGCTAATGAAAAACTGTTTTTT. Translating gives CASSSGLLWANEKLFF.

The chain employs TRBV27 and TRBJ1-5, with a possible D match to TRBD1 (6 bases). This CDR3 has 14 residues. The germline CDR1 and CDR2 sequences are MNHEY and SMNVEV (reference sequence). V lost 7 bases to trimming and J lost 0 bases, with 10 bases between them. The CDR3 loop reads CASTTGNSNQPQHF. DNA of the CDR3: TGTGCCAGCACCACAGGGAATAGCAATCAGCCCCAGCATTTT.

This clone was observed once. The chain employs TRBV28 and TRBJ1-5; 9 nucleotides match TRBD1. With V trimmed by 2 bases and J by 7 bases, 9 bases remained unmatched. This CDR3 has 16 residues. Germline lookup yields CDR1 MDHEN and CDR2 SYDVKM. The CDR3 DNA follows: TGTGCCAGCAGTTTAGGGACAGGGACGTCTAGGCAGCCCCAGCATTTT. This encodes CASSLGTGTSRQPQHF.

This clone appeared a few times. The V and J genes are TRBV7-2 and TRBJ1-1, with TRBD1 as a possible D gene (5 bases). V was shortened by 6 bases and J by 4 bases, with 15 bases between the two germline ends. The CDR3 extends over 14 amino acids. The germline gives CDR1 SGHTA, CDR2 FQGNSA. This CDR3 is CASRQRRDSTEAFF. CDR3 nucleotides: TGTGCCAGCAGACAACGCCGGGACTCCACTGAAGCTTTCTTT.

The chain links TRBV7-9 to TRBJ1-6; a weak D match, TRBD1 (5 bases). CDR1 is SEHNR, CDR2 FQNEAQ, per germline (reference sequence). The CDR3 extends over 15 amino acids. The V gene lost 2 bases and the J gene lost 4 bases, with 9 bases spanning the gap. As DNA, the CDR3 is TGTGCCAGCAGCTTATGGGACGGATATAATTCACCCCTCCACTTT. Its translation is CASSLWDGYNSPLHF. Complete variable domain (other parts from reference TRBV7-9 and TRBJ1-6): DTGVSQNPRHKITKRGQNVTFRCDPISEHNRLYWYRQTLGQGPEFLTYFQNEAQLEKSRLLSDRFSAERPKGSFSTLEIQRTEQGDSAMYLCASSLWDGYNSPLHFGNGTRLTVT.

The chain links TRBV10-3 to TRBJ1-3; D gene uncertain. With 4 bases removed from V and 0 bases from J, the gap between germline ends came to 13 bases. Germline CDR1 is ENHRY and CDR2 is SYGVKD. CDR3 size: 16 residues. CDR3 sequence reads: CAISAGRGNSGNTIYF. CDR3 in DNA: TGTGCCATCAGTGCCGGACGCGGGAACTCTGGAAACACCATATATTTT.

The V call is TRBV11-2, the J call TRBJ2-7; 8 bases agree with TRBD2. With V trimmed by 5 bases and J by 2 bases, 14 bases remained unmatched. Germline assignment: CDR1 SGHAT and CDR2 FQNNGV. The CDR3 spans 17 residues. In DNA, the CDR3 is TGTGCCAGCAGCAAGGGAGGGGCGGGGGGCCGCACCTACGAGCAGTACTTC. It encodes CASSKGGAGGRTYEQYF.

The chain has TRBV6-4 and TRBJ1-6, with TRBD1 matching 10 bases. There are 14 residues in the CDR3. Germline CDR1 is MRHNA and CDR2 is SNTAGT. Unmatched junction bases numbered 5, after V lost 8 bases and J lost 7 bases. The CDR3 DNA is TGTGCCAGCGGACAGGGACAGGGGAATTCACCCCTCCACTTT. Protein sequence: CASGQGQGNSPLHF.

This clone was detected many times. This chain links TRBV18 with TRBJ2-7; 14 nucleotides align to TRBD2. V lost 1 base to trimming and J lost 5 bases; unmatched junction nucleotides: 4. CDR1 is KGHSH, CDR2 LQKENI, per germline. The CDR3 extends over 16 amino acids. The CDR3 loop reads CASSPQKGLAGDEQYF. CDR3 bases: TGTGCCAGCTCACCACAAAAGGGACTAGCGGGGGACGAGCAGTACTTC.